Included here is one T cell receptor (beta chain) sequence, with context. Its target is not known. V dropped 0 bases and J dropped 4 bases, with 10 bases sitting between them. Germline CDR1 is MGHRA and CDR2 is YSYEKL. This CDR3 region has 14 residues. The data stem from a study of cytomegalovirus exposure and HLA in healthy donors. General study findings and limits: Researchers reported that a few CMV-associated chains were confirmed in vitro as CMV antigen-specific. 87-base-pair reads could not separate some V segments, including TRBV6-2 and TRBV6-3. For most TCR sequences rarity was the rule, although some public TCRs occurred in many donors.

PCR employed 60 Vbeta and 13 Jbeta primers. TCRdb keeps only in-frame clones here, not all; method: immunoSEQ multiplex PCR. Of some 190,000 clones in the sample, less than 90% were seen once. The sequencing input was PBMCs. The origin of this receptor is a young woman in good health and CMV-seronegative. This chain connects TRBV4-1 to TRBJ2-7; D perhaps matches TRBD2 (6 bases). CDR3 in amino acids: CASSQEDYQYEQYF. The DNA for the CDR3 is TGCGCCAGCAGCCAAGAGGACTACCAATACGAGCAGTACTTC.